The TCR beta chain under discussion was sequenced for a study of control samples from healthy donors and cancer patients. Trimming took off 4 bases at V and 2 bases at J, with 12 bases between the two ends. The CDR3 consists of 15 residues. The germline V gene encodes CDR1 LGHNA and CDR2 YSLEER. Here immunoSEQ multiplex PCR was the method, and the copy in TCRdb shows in-frame clones only, minus some. The data contain roughly 100,000 clones, approximately 83% of them singletons. The receptor comes from a woman in her 50s in good health. The rearrangement links TRBV4-3 to TRBJ2-1; D ambiguous. What was sequenced was blood. This chain's CDR3 is CASSLDPYTYNEQFF. The CDR3 coding sequence is TGCGCCAGCAGCCTCGACCCGTATACCTACAATGAGCAGTTCTTC.